Presented here are 17 T cell receptor beta chains from one specimen sequenced in a study of cytomegalovirus exposure and HLA in healthy donors. PCR used 60 Vbeta primers and 13 Jbeta primers. Some clones are missing from TCRdb's copy, which holds only in-frame ones; the method was immunoSEQ multiplex PCR. This table holds 75,000 to 95,000 clones, 60% to 80% found once. The specimen was PBMCs. The receptors shown here come from a man over 45 in good health and CMV-seronegative.

V and J are TRBV19 and TRBJ1-2; TRBD1 aligns across 8 bases. This CDR3 contains 11 residues. The V gene's germline CDR1 is LNHDA and CDR2 SQIVND (reference sequence). The trim removed 5 bases at V and 14 bases at J, leaving 7 bases unmatched. The CDR3: CASSDGQGGTF. DNA of the CDR3: TGTGCCAGTAGTGATGGACAGGGAGGTACCTTC.

The chain has TRBV5-1 and TRBJ2-4; 8 bases fit TRBD1. This CDR3 has 14 residues. Germline CDR1 is SGHRS and CDR2 is YFSETQ. Losses at the gene ends were 3 bases for V and 8 bases for J; bases not matched to a gene: 7. CDR3 sequence (DNA): TGCGCCAGCAGCTCCGGACAGGGATTAGACATTCAGTACTTC. This sequence encodes CASSSGQGLDIQYF.

V usage is TRBV4-1 and J usage is TRBJ1-6; D perhaps matches TRBD1 (5 bases). Deletions cut 4 bases from V and 8 bases from J, with 21 bases between. The length of the CDR3 is 17 residues. The germline V gene has CDR1 MGHRA and CDR2 YSYEKL. The CDR3 here is CASSRNPYEGADSPLHF. CDR3 sequence (DNA): TGCGCCAGCAGCCGAAACCCGTATGAAGGGGCAGATTCACCCCTCCACTTT.

The rearrangement joins TRBV5-4 to TRBJ1-6; 8 bases agree with TRBD1. Per germline, CDR1 SGHNT and CDR2 YYREEE (reference sequence). V was clipped by 2 bases and J by 7 bases; unmatched bases: 11. This CDR3 has 17 amino acids. The CDR3 region is CASSLPGTGGLNSPLHF. CDR3 sequence (DNA): TGTGCCAGCAGCTTACCAGGGACAGGCGGGCTGAATTCACCCCTCCACTTT. Looking up the rest from reference TRBV5-4 and TRBJ1-6 gives the full variable domain: ETGVTQSPTHLIKTRGQQVTLRCSSQSGHNTVSWYQQALGQGPQFIFQYYREEENGRGNFPPRFSGLQFPNYSSELNVNALELDDSALYLCASSLPGTGGLNSPLHFGNGTRLTVT.

This clone was recorded only once. The V call is TRBV6-1, the J call TRBJ1-2; D remains unclear. V was pared by 2 bases and J by 5 bases, with 12 bases between. The CDR3 runs 14 residues. Germline CDR1 and CDR2: MNHNS and SASEGT. CDR3 nucleotide sequence: TGTGCCAGCAGTGAAATAGGGAGTAGGTATGGCTACACCTTC. Its translation is CASSEIGSRYGYTF.

The chain employs TRBV5-1 and TRBJ1-6; tentatively, D is TRBD1 (6 bases). Germline CDR1 is SGHRS and CDR2 is YFSETQ. The CDR3 contains 17 residues. V lost 3 bases to trimming and J lost 6 bases, with 19 bases between them. This chain's CDR3 is CASSYGRDNGLNSPLHF. CDR3 DNA: TGCGCCAGCAGCTACGGACGGGACAACGGGCTTAATTCACCCCTCCACTTT.

The V call is TRBV7-2, the J call TRBJ1-1; 7 bases align to TRBD1. V dropped 1 base and J dropped 0; count of bases not matched to a gene: 2. Germline lookup yields CDR1 SGHTA and CDR2 FQGNSA. This CDR3 has 15 residues. The CDR3 region has the DNA TGTGCCAGCAGCTTAGAGGACAGGATGAACACTGAAGCTTTCTTT. Translation gives CASSLEDRMNTEAFF.

This clone showed up just once. This chain joins TRBV12-5 and TRBJ2-3; 8 positions match TRBD2. V gave up 6 bases and J gave up 6 bases; unmatched junction bases: 11. CDR1 is LGHNT, CDR2 FRNRAP, per germline. CDR3 length: 15 amino acids. The CDR3 DNA reads TGTGCTAGTGGGCCCCCGGGCGGGGGGAGGGATACGCAGTATTTT. Protein sequence: CASGPPGGGRDTQYF.

The rearrangement links TRBV7-9 to TRBJ2-7, with D possibly matching TRBD1 (6 bases). The V gene lost 0 bases and the J gene lost 5 bases, with 11 bases spanning the gap. Per germline, CDR1 SEHNR and CDR2 FQNEAQ (reference sequence). The length of the CDR3 is 14 residues. The CDR3 is CASSLARGFDEQYF. The CDR3 DNA follows: TGTGCCAGCAGCTTAGCGAGGGGGTTCGACGAGCAGTACTTC.

The chain is built from TRBV7-9 and TRBJ2-1, with 7 bases lining up with TRBD2. Germline V lookup: CDR1 SEHNR, CDR2 FQNEAQ (reference sequence). The trim removed 3 bases at V and 2 bases at J, leaving 4 bases unmatched. This CDR3 is built from 15 residues. DNA for the CDR3: TGTGCCAGCAGCTTCCGACTAGCCCCCTACAATGAGCAGTTCTTC. Amino acid sequence: CASSFRLAPYNEQFF.

The chain combines TRBV18 with TRBJ1-6; TRBD1 matches 7 bases. Germline V CDR1 and CDR2: KGHSH, LQKENI. Germline trimming cut 4 bases from V and 5 bases from J; bases unmatched to any gene: 14. There are 18 residues in the CDR3. In DNA, the CDR3 is TGTGCCAGCTCACTTGGAAGTCAGGGGGGCGGTAATAATTCACCCCTCCACTTT. Amino acids: CASSLGSQGGGNNSPLHF.

The J gene is TRBJ2-1, the V gene TRBV7-8, with D unresolved. There are 12 residues in the CDR3. CDR1 is SGHVS, CDR2 FQNEAQ, per germline. Trimming took 8 bases from V and 5 from J, leaving 10 bases between them. CDR3 nucleotide sequence: TGTGCCAGCGGAAGGAGTCACAATGAGCAGTTCTTC. This translates into CASGRSHNEQFF.

This clone was seen a handful of times. The chain combines TRBV2 with TRBJ2-7; D ambiguous. Germline values: CDR1 SNHLY, CDR2 FYNNEI. The CDR3 spans 10 residues. Trimming took 8 bases from V and 3 from J, leaving 5 bases between them. The CDR3 nucleotides read TGTGCCAGCGGGCTCTACGAGCAGTACTTC. It yields the protein CASGLYEQYF.

This sequence joins TRBV30 and TRBJ1-5; tentative D call: TRBD1 (5 bases). CDR3 length equals 14 residues. The germline V gene encodes CDR1 GTSNPN and CDR2 SVGIG (reference sequence). V lost 1 base and J lost 7, with 14 bases in between. DNA for the CDR3: TGTGCCTGGAGTGCGGGGGGAGGCTACCAGCCCCAGCATTTT. This sequence encodes CAWSAGGGYQPQHF. The full variable domain, with the rest looked up from reference TRBV30 and TRBJ1-5, is SQTIHQWPATLVQPVGSPLSLECTVEGTSNPNLYWYRQAAGRGLQLLFYSVGIGQISSEVPQNLSASRPQDRQFILSSKKLLLSDSGFYLCAWSAGGGYQPQHFGDGTRLSIL.

The chain joins TRBV5-1 to TRBJ1-3; tentatively, D is TRBD1 (6 bases). Germline V gene data show CDR1 as SGHRS and CDR2 as YFSETQ. There are 15 residues in the CDR3. V was trimmed by 0 bases and J by 2 bases, leaving 9 bases between them. The CDR3 region has the DNA TGCGCCAGCAGCTTGGGGTCAGGGGCTGGAAACACCATATATTTT. It translates to CASSLGSGAGNTIYF. Full variable domain (rest looked up from reference TRBV5-1 and TRBJ1-3): KAGVTQTPRYLIKTRGQQVTLSCSPISGHRSVSWYQQTPGQGLQFLFEYFSETQRNKGNFPGRFSGRQFSNSRSEMNVSTLELGDSALYLCASSLGSGAGNTIYFGEGSWLTVV.

V is TRBV7-2 and J is TRBJ2-1, with D maybe TRBD2 (7 bases). This CDR3 region has 16 residues. V gave up 4 bases and J gave up 4 bases, with 17 bases separating them. CDR1 is SGHTA and CDR2 is FQGNSA in the germline V gene. The CDR3 spells CASSSRIGGGYNEQFF. CDR3 bases: TGTGCCAGCAGCTCACGGATAGGGGGGGGTTACAATGAGCAGTTCTTC. The full variable domain, in which reference TRBV7-2 and TRBJ2-1 provide the parts outside the CDR3, is GAGVSQSPSNKVTEKGKDVELRCDPISGHTALYWYRQSLGQGLEFLIYFQGNSAPDKSGLPSDRFSAERTGGSVSTLTIQRTQQEDSAVYLCASSSRIGGGYNEQFFGPGTRLTVL.

J is TRBJ2-5 and V is TRBV6-1, with 7 nucleotides matching TRBD2. V trimming: 8 bases; J trimming: 5 bases; junction bases outside the gene matches: 11. Germline V CDR1 and CDR2: MNHNS, SASEGT. The CDR3 contains 14 residues. CDR3 nucleotides: TGTGCCAGCGCGGAGTGGGGGGAGGGGGAGACCCAGTACTTC. Protein: CASAEWGEGETQYF.